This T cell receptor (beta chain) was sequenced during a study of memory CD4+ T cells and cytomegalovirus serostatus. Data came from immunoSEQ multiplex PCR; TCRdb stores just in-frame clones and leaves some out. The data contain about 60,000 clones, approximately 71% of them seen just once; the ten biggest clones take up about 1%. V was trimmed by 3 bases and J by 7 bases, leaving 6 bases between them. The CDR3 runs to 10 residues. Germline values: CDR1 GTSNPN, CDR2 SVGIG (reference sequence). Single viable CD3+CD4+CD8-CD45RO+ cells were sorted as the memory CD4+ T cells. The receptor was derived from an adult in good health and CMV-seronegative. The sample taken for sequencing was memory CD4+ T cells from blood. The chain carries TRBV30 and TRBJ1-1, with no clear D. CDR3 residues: CAWRVVEAFF. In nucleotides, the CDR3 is TGTGCCTGGAGGGTTGTTGAAGCTTTCTTT.